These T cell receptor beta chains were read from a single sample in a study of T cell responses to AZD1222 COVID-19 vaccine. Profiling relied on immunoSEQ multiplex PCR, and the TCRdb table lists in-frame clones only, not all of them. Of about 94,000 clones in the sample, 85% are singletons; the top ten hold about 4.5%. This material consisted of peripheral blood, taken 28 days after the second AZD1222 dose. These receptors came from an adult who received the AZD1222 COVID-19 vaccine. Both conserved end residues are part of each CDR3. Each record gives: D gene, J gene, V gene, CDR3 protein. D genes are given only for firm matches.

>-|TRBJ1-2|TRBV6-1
CASSEGDTSGYGYTF
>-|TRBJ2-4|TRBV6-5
CASRGEGENIQYF
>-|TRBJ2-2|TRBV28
CASSNPPGQNTGELFF
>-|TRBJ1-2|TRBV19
CASTIGTGGLGYTF
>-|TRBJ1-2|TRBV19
CASSGVLGRGSYGYTF
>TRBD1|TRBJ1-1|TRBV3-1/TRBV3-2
CASSHWTGVGNTEAFF
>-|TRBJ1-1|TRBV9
CASSGLNTEAFF
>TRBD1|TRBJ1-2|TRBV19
CASSKTGTGDTPNYGYTF
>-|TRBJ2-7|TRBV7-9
CASSLVSVVHEQYF
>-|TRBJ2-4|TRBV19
CASKKSEGKNIQYF
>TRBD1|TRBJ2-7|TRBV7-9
CASSDRDRDPYEQYF
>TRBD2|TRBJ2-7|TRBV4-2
CASSQDARLAGGRSSYEQYF
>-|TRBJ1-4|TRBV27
CASSPLVSRATNEKLFF
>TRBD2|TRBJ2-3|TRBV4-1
CASGGTSGGLPTDTQYF
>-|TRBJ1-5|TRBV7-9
CASSSGEPQHF
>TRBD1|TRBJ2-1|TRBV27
CASSSTGYTEQFF
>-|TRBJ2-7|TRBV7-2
CASSSVGGTTYEQYF
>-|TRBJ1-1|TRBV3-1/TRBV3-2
CASSQAGRVAEAFF
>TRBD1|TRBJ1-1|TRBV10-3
CAISLRDRGYDTEAFF
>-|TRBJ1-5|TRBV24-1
CATSAGPNQPQHF
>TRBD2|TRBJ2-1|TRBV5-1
CASSLQAGYNEQFF
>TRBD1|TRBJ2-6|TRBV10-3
CAIRVSQGIGANVLTF
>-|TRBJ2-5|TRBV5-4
CASSPWAGAQETQYF
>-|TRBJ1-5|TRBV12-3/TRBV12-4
CASSTLTSQPQHF
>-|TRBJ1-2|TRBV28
CASSLLTGYGYTF
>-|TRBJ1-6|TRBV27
CASKRERVSNSPLHF
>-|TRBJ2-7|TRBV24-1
CATRPGTASYEQYF
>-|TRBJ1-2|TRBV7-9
CASSPGWVTGYTF
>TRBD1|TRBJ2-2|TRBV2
CASAGTGLTGELFF
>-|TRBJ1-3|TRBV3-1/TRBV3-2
CASSQAGGNTIYF
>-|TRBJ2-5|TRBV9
CASSVGRWGQETQYF
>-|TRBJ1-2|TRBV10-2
CASSEAAMNYGYTF
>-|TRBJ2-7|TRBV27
CASSPTGWYEQYF
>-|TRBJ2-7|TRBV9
CASSVAVSSYEQYF
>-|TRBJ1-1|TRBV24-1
CATSDMGMTEAFF
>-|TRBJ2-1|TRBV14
CASSQEVTTNEQFF
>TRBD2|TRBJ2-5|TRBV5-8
CASSSGGLTKETQYF
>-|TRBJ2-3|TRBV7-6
CASSLYGRFQGGRTDTQYF
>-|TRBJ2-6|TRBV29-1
CSARTDSGANVLTF
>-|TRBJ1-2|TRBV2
CARGLNEVEGYGYTF
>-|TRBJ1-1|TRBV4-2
CASSQGVAAGMNTEAFF
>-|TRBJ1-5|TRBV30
CAWSGAYSNQPQHF
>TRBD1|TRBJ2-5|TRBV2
CASLTDRGPGETQYF
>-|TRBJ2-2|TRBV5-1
CASSLESWSGELFF
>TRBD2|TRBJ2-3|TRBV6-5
CASGGAGVPDTQYF
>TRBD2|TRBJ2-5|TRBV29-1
CSVAGVETQYF
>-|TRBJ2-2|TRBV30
CAWRIRGSGELFF
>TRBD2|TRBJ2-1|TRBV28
CASSFLAGAYNEQFF
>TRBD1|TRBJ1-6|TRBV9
CASSVGGQPNSPLHF
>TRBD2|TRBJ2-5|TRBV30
CAGAGGPETQYF
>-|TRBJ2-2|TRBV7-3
CASSPTTPGELFF
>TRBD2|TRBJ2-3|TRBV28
CASRTSGSTNTQYF
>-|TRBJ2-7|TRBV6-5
CASSRTAGGAYEQYF
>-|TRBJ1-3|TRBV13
CASSSRGGRTSGNTIYF
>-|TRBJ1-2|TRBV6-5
CASSYSGVLGSYGYTF
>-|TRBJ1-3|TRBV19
CASSPSQFSGNTIYF
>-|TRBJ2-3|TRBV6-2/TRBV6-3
CASSRRTGLRAGAPGDTQYF
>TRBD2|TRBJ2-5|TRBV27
CASSLVLAGRETQYF
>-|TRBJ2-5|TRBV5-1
CASSLATYQETQYF